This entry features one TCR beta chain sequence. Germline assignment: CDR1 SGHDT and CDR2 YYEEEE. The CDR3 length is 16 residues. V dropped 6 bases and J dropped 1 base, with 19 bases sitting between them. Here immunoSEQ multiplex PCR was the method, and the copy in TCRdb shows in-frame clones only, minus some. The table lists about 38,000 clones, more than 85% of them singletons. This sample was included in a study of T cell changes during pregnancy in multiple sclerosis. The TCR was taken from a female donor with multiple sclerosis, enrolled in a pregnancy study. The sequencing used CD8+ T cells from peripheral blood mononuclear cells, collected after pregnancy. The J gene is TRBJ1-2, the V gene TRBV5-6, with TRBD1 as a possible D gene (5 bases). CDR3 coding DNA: TGTGCCAGCATCCCGTTGACAGAGACCTATAACTATGGCTACACCTTC. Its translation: CASIPLTETYNYGYTF.